The subject of this entry is one T cell receptor beta chain. The V end lost 4 bases, the J end lost 5 bases, and 20 bases lay between the germline ends. The CDR3 is 16 amino acids. Germline V gene lookup returns CDR1 MNHNY and CDR2 SVGAGI (reference sequence). The data derive from a study of blood T cells in healthy people across ages. Primed by a sample-barcoded 5' primer and a J-beta primer mix, a second PCR proceeded for about 7 to 11 cycles. Sequencing of every sample gave 2.5 million or more CDR3-containing paired-end reads. Each CDR3 protein is one row after TCRdb ran MiXCR on the 5' RACE reads. Here the sample spans about 1.4 million distinct CDR3 sequences, around 59% being singletons.

The chain joins TRBV6-6 to TRBJ2-5; D is unclear. This receptor was taken from a man between 18 and 29 years old in good health. Sequencing used blood. The CDR3 reads CASSSPGILFAETQYF. The CDR3 DNA reads as TGTGCCAGCAGTTCCCCCGGAATCTTATTCGCGGAGACCCAGTACTTC.